The next 4 T cell receptor beta chains were all read from a single sample in a study of shared T cell receptors in the human thymus. Using immunoSEQ multiplex PCR, the repertoire was profiled, and TCRdb retains in-frame clones only, with some absent. The sample carries 700,000 or so clones, approximately 85% recorded once. These sequences were also reported in another study, on human thymus T cells.

The sequenced sample consisted of thymocytes. These receptors all stem from a girl under two years old with a congenital heart defect.

The chain uses TRBV29-1 and TRBJ2-3; tentatively, D is TRBD1 (5 bases). The CDR3 sequence is 11 residues long. Trimming shortened V by 7 bases and J by 4 bases, and 9 bases separated the two germline ends. Germline CDR1 and CDR2: SQVTM and ANQGSEA. In DNA, the CDR3 is TGCAGCGGCCTCAGGGCAGATACGCAGTATTTT. Its protein is CSGLRADTQYF.

The chain couples TRBV10-3 to TRBJ2-6, with D possibly TRBD1 on 6 matching bases. The CDR3 spans 17 residues. Trimming removed 10 bases at V and 0 bases at J, with 19 bases between. Germline V CDR1 and CDR2: ENHRY, SYGVKD. CDR3 in DNA: TGTGCCACCCAAACCAGGGGTGAACTCTCTGGGGCCAACGTCCTGACTTTC. This encodes CATQTRGELSGANVLTF.

The gene calls are TRBV6-1 and TRBJ1-5; a weak D match, TRBD1 (5 bases). V shed 1 base and J shed 4 bases, with 11 bases lying between them. Germline V gene data show CDR1 as MNHNS and CDR2 as SASEGT. The CDR3 length is 15 residues. DNA of the CDR3: TGTGCCAGCAGTGAAGTGGGCAGGGCAAATCAGCCCCAGCATTTT. This sequence encodes CASSEVGRANQPQHF.

This clone has just one count. V usage is TRBV7-2 and J usage is TRBJ1-3; no firm D call. Trimming took 1 base from V and 1 from J, leaving 8 bases between them. The germline CDR1 and CDR2 sequences are SGHTA and FQGNSA. CDR3 length: 15 residues. The CDR3 DNA is TGTGCCAGCAGCTTAGGGAGAAGGTCTGGAAACACCATATATTTT. Amino acid sequence: CASSLGRRSGNTIYF.